This TCR beta chain was documented in a study of T cell responses to AZD1222 COVID-19 vaccine. As for this clone: Its matching antigen is unknown.

The method was immunoSEQ multiplex PCR; TCRdb's version includes in-frame clones alone and lacks a portion of them. Among approximately 110,000 clones listed, about 88% were seen once. V lost 5 bases and J lost 7, with 19 bases in between. Germline-derived CDR1 and CDR2 are MNHEY and SVGAGI. This CDR3 is built from 15 residues. Study-wide findings and caveats: Possibly, clonal diversity was underestimated; donors were largely white British and included more females.

This chain uses TRBV6-5 with TRBJ2-3; D may be TRBD1 or TRBD2 (6 bases each). The source of this sequence is an adult in good health. The specimen was peripheral blood, collected on day 0 of AZD1222 vaccination. The CDR3 DNA reads TGTGCCAGCAGTCAAAGGGGGGAGCGCCACTATACGCAGTATTTT. It codes for CASSQRGERHYTQYF.